This T cell receptor beta chain is drawn from a study of shared clonotypes between healthy human individuals. This clone was seen once. The CDR3 is 15 residues long. The junction had 5 bases not matched to a gene; V was cut back by 0 bases and J by 5 bases. The germline gives CDR1 MNHEY, CDR2 SVGAGI. Genomic DNA from each subset was divided evenly over several immunoSEQ plates. Per the study methods: Junction-only sequences without quality scores came from ImmunoSEQ, so filtering differed. Profiled with immunoSEQ multiplex PCR; TCRdb holds only in-frame clones, not every one. That table furnishes V, J and clone size, whereas the DNA furnished D and trimming. The table includes about 610,000 clones, roughly 96% detected once. As defined, naive CD8 cells were CD45RO-negative and positively selected for CCR7, with terminally differentiated effector memory CD45RA+ cells excluded.

The sample consisted of naive CD8+ T cells sorted from blood. The receptor was isolated from a woman under 40 in good health. The chain carries TRBV6-5 and TRBJ2-5, with 8 bases aligning to TRBD1. The CDR3 coding sequence is TGTGCCAGCAGTTACTCTGACGGACAGGGTGAGACCCAGTACTTC. Translation gives CASSYSDGQGETQYF.